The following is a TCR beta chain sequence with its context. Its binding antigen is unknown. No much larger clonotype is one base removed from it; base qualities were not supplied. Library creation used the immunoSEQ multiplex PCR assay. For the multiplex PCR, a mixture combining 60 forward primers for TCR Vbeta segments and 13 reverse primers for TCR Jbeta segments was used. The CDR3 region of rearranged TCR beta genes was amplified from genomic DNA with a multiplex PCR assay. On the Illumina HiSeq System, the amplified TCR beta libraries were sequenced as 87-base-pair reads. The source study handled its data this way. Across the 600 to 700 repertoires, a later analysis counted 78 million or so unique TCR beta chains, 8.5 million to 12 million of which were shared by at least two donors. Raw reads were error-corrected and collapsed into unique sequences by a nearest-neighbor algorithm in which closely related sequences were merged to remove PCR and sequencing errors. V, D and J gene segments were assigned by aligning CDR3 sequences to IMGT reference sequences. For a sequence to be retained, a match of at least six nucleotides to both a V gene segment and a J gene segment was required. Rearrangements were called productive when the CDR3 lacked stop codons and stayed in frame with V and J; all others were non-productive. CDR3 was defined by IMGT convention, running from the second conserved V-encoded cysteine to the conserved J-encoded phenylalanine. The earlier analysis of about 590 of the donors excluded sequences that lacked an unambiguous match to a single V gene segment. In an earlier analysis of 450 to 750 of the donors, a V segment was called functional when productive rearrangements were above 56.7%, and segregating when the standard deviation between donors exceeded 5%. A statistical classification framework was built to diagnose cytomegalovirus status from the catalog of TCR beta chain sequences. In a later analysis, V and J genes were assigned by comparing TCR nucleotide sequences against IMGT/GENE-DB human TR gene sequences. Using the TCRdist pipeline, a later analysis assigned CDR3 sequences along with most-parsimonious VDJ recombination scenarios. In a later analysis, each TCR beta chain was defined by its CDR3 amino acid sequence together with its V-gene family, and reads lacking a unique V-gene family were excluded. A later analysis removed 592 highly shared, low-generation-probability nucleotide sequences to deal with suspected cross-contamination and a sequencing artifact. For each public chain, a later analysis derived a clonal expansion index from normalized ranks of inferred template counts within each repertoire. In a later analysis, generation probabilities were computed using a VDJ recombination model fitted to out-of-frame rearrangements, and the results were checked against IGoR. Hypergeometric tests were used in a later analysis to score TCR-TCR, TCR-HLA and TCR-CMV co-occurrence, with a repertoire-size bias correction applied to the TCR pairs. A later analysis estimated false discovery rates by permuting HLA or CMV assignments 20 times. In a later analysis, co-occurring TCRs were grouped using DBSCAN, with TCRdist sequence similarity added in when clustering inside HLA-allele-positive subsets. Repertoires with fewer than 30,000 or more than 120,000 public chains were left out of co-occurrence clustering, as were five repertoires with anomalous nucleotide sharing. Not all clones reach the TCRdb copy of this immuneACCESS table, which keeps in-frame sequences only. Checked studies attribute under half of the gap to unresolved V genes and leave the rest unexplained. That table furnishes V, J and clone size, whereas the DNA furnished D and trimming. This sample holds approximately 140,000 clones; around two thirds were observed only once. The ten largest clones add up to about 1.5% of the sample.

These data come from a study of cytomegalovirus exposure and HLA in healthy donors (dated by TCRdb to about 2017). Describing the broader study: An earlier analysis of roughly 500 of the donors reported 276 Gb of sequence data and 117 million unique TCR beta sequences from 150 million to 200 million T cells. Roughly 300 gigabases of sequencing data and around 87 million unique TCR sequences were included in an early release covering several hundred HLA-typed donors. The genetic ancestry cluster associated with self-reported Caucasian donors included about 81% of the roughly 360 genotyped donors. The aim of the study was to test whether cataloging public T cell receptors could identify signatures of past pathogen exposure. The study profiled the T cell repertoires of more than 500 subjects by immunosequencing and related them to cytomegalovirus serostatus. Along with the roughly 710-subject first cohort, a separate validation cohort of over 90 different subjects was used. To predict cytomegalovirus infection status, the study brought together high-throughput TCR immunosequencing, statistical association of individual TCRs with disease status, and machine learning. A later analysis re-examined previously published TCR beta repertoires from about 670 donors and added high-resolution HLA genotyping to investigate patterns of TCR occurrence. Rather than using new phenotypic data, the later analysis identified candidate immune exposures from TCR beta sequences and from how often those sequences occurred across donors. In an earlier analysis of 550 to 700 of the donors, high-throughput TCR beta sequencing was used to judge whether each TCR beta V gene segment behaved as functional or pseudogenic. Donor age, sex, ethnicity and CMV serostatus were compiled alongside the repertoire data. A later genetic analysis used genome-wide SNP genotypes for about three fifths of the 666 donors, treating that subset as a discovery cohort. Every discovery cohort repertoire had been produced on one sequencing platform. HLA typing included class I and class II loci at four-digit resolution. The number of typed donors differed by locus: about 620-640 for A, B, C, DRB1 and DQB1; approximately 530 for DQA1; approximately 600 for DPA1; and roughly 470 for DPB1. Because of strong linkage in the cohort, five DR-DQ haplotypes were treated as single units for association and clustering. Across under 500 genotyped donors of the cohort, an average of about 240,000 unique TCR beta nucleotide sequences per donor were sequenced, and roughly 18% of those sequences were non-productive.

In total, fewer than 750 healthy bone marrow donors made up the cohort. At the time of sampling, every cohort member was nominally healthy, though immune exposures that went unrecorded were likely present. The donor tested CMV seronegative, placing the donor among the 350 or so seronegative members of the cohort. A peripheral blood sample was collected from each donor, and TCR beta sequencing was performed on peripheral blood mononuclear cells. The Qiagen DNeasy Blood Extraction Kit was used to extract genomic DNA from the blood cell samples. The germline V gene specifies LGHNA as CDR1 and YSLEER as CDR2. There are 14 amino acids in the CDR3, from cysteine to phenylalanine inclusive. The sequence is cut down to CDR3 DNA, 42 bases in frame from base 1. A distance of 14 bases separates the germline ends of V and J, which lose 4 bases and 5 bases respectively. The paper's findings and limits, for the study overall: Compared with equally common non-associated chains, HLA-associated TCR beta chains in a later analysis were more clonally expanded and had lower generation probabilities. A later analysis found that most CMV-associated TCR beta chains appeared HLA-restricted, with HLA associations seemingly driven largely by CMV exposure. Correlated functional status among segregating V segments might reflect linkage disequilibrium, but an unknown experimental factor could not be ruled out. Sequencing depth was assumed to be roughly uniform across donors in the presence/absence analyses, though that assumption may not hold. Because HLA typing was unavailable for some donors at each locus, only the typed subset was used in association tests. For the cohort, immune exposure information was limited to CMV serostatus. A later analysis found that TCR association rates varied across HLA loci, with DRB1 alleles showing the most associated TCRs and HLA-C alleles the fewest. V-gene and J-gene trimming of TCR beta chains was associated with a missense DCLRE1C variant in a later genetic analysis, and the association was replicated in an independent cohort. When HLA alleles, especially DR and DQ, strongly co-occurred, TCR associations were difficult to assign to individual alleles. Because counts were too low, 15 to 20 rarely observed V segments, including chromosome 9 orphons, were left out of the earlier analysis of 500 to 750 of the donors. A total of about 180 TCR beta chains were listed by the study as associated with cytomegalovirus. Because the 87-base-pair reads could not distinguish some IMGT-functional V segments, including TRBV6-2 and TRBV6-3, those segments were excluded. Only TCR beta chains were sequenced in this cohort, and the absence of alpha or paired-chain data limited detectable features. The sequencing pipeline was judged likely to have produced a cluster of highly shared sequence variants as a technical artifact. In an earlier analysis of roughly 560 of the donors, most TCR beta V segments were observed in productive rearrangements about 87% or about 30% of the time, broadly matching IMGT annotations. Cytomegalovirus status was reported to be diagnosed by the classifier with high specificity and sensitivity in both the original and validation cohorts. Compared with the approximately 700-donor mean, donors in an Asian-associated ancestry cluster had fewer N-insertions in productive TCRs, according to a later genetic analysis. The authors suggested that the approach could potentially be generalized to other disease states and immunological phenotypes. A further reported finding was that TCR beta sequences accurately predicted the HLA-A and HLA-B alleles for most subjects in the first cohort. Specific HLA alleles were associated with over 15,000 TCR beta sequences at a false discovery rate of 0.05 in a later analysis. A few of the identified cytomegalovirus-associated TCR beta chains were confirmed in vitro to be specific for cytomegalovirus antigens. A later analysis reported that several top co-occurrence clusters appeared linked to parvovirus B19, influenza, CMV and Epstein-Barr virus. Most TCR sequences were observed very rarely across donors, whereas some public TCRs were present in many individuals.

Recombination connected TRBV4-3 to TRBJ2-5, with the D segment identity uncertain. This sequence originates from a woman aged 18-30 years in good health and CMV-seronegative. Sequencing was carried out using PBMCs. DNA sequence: TGCGCCAGCAGCCGTTCAACCAAGGAGGAGACCCAGTACTTC. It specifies CASSRSTKEETQYF.